The source of this T cell receptor beta chain is a study of T cell repertoires in cytomegalovirus infection (dated by TCRdb to about 2019). Notes on the research overall: The HLA type of each donor mattered for the analysis, because public TCR beta signatures pointed to carriage of CMV infection along with the matching HLA type.

Points the paper makes about the study in general: In both this cohort and an independent roughly 330-donor cohort, the cumulative frequency of public TCR beta family members distinguished carriers of CMV infection plus the relevant HLA type. The ex vivo response was dominated by HLA-C-restricted CMV-specific TCR beta clonotypes, which also provided the single most frequent clonotype in two of eight donors.

According to the germline V gene (reference sequence), CDR1 reads DFQATT and CDR2 reads SNEGSKA. From cysteine to phenylalanine, the CDR3 is 16 amino acids long. Only the CDR3 region is kept as DNA, spanning 48 bases read in frame from base 1. Trimming removed 5 bases from V and 3 bases from J, leaving 22 bases between the germline ends. The instrument was an Illumina HiSeq 1500. In-frame beta chains were kept once TCRdb had trimmed the public reads at Q25 with fastp and called clones with MiXCR. Identical CDR3 protein sequences are pooled into one entry, listed with their most common genes and DNA. The sample table holds about 80,000 distinct CDR3 sequences, of which more than 3.5% were seen once. 3.5% to 5% of the sample belongs to the ten largest clones. This clonotype has a count of ten or more. Its antigen is currently not known. One base away there is no much larger clone; base qualities are not given.

Input material: PBMCs. This receptor was taken from a human donor in good health (CMV status not recorded). Some clones in this sample may be carry-over from other donors' samples. The rearrangement combines TRBV20-1 with TRBJ1-1, with the D gene not confidently named. CDR3 reads: CSARREYLGAYTEAFF. The nucleotide sequence is given as TGCAGTGCTCGCAGAGAATATTTGGGAGCGTACACTGAAGCTTTCTTT.